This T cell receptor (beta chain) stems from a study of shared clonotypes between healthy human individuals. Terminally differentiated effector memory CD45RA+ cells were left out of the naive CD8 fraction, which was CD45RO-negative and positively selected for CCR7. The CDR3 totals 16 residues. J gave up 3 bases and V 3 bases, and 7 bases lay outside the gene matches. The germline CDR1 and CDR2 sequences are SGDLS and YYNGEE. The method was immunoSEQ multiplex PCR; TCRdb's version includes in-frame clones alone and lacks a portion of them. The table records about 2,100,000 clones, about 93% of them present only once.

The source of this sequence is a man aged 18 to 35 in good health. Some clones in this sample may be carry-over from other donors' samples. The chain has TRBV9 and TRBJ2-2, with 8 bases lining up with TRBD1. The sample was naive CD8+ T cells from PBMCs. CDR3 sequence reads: CASSGRDRTYTGELFF. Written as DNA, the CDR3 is TGTGCCAGCAGCGGCCGGGACAGGACTTACACCGGGGAGCTGTTTTTT.